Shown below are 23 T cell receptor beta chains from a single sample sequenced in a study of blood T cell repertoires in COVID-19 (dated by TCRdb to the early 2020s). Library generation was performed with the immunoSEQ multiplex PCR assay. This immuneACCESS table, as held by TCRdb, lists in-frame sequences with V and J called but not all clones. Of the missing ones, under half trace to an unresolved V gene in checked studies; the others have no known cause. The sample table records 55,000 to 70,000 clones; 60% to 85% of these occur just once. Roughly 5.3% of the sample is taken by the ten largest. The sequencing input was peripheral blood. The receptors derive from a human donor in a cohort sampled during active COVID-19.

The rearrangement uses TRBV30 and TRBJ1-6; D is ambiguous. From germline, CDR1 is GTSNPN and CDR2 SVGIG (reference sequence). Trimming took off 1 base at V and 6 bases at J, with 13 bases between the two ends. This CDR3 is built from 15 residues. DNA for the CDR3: TGTGCCTGGAGTGGGGTCGACGGACTTAATTCACCCCTCCACTTT. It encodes CAWSGVDGLNSPLHF.

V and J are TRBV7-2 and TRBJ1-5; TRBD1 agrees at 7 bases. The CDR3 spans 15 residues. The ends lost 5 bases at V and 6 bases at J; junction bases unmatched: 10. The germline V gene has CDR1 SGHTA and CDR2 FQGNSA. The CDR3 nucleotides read TGTGCCAGCAGCCATACAGGGGACGTCGGTCAGCCCCAGCATTTT. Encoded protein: CASSHTGDVGQPQHF.

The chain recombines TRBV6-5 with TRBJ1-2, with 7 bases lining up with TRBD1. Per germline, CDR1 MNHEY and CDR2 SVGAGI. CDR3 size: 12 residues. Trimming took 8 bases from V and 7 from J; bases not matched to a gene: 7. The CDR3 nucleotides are TGTGCCAGCGCGACAGGGAGCTTTGGCTACACCTTC. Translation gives CASATGSFGYTF.

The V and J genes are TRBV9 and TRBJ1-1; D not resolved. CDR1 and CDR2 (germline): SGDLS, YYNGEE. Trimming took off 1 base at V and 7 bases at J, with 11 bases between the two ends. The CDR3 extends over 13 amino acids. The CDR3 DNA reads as TGTGCCAGCAGCGTACCCCCGTCAGATGAAGCTTTCTTT. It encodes CASSVPPSDEAFF.

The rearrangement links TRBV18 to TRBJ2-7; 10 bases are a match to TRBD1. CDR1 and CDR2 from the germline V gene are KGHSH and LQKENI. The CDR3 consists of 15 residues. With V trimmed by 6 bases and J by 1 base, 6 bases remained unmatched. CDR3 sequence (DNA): TGTGCCAGCTCCCTCAGACAGGGGGCGTCCTACGAGCAGTACTTC. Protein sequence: CASSLRQGASYEQYF.

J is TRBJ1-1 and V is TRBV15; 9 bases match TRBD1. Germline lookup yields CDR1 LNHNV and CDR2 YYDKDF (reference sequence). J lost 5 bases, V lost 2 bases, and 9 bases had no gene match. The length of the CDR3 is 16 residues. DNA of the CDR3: TGTGCCACCAGCAGACTTATGGGACAGGGCGGGACTGAAGCTTTCTTT. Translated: CATSRLMGQGGTEAFF.

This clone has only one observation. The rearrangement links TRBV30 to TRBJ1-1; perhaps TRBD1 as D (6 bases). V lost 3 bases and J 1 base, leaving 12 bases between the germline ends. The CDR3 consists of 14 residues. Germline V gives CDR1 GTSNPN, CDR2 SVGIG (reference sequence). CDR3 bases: TGTGCCTGGAGCGCTTCAGGGGCGAACACTGAAGCTTTCTTT. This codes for CAWSASGANTEAFF.

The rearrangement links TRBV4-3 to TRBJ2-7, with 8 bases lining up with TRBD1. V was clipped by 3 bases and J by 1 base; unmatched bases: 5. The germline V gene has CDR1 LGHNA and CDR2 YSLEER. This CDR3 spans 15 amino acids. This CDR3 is CASSQRTGRSYEQYF. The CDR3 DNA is TGCGCCAGCAGCCAGCGGACAGGGAGGTCCTACGAGCAGTACTTC.

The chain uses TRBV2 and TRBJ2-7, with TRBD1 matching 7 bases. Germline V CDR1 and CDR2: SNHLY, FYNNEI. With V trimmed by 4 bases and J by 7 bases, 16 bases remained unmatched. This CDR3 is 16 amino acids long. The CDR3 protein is CASSATGVNSVGEQYF. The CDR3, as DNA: TGTGCCAGCAGTGCCACAGGGGTAAACTCGGTGGGGGAGCAGTACTTC.

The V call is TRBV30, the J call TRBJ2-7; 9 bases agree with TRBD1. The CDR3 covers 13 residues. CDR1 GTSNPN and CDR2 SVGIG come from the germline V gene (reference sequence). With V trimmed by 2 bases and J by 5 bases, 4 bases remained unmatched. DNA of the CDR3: TGTGCCTGGAGTTGGACAGGGGCCCACGAGCAGTACTTC. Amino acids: CAWSWTGAHEQYF.

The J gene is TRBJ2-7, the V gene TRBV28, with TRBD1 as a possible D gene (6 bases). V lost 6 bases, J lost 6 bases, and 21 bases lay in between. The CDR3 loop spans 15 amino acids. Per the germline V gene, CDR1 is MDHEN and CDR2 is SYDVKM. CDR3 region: CASSSYREPSREQYF. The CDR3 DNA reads TGTGCCAGCAGCAGTTACAGGGAACCCTCTCGCGAGCAGTACTTC.

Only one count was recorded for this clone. This CDR3 is CASSIRRGRDHQPQHF. In DNA form, the CDR3 reads TGTGCCAGTAGTATAAGGAGGGGCAGAGACCATCAGCCCCAGCATTTT. The chain combines TRBV19 with TRBJ1-5; perhaps TRBD1 as D (5 bases). CDR3 length equals 16 residues. Between the trimmed V and J ends, which lost 2 bases and 5 bases, there was a span of 16 bases. From germline, CDR1 is LNHDA and CDR2 SQIVND (reference sequence).

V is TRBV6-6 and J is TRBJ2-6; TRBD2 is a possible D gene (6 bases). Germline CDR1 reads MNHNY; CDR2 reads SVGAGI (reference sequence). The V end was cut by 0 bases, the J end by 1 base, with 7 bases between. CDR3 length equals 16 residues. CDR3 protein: CASSYSGGSGANVLTF. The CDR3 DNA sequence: TGTGCCAGCAGTTACTCTGGGGGGTCTGGGGCCAACGTCCTGACTTTC.

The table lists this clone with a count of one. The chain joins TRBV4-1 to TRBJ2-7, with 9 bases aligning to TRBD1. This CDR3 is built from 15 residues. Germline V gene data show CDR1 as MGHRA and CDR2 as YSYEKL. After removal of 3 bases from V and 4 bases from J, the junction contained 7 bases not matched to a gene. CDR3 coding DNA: TGCGCCAGCAGCCAGGCCGAGGGACAGGGATACGAGCAGTACTTC. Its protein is CASSQAEGQGYEQYF.

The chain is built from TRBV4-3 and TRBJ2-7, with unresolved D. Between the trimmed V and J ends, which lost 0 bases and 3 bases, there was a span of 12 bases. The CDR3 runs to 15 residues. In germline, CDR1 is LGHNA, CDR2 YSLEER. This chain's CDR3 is CASSQDAAASYEQYF. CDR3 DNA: TGCGCCAGCAGCCAAGATGCGGCGGCTAGCTACGAGCAGTACTTC.

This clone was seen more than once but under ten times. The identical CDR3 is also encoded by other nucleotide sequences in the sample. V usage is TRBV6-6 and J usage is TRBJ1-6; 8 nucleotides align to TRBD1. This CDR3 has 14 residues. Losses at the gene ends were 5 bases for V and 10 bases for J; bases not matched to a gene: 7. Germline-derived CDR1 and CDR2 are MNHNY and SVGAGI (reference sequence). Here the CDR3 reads CASSLDRGNSPLHF. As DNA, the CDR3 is TGTGCCAGCAGTCTAGACAGGGGTAACTCACCCCTCCACTTT.

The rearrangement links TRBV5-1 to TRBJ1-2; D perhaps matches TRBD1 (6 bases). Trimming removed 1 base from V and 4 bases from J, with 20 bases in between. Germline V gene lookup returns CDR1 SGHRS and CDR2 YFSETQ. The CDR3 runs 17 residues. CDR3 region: CASSLRSGQYRTYGYTF. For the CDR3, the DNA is TGCGCCAGCAGCTTGAGGTCTGGACAGTATAGAACCTATGGCTACACCTTC.

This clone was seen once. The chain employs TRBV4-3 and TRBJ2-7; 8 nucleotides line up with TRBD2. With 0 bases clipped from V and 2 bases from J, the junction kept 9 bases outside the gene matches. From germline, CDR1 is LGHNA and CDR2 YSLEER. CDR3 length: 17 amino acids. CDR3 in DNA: TGCGCCAGCAGCCAAGATCGGAATAGCGGGAACCCCTACGAGCAGTACTTC. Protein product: CASSQDRNSGNPYEQYF.

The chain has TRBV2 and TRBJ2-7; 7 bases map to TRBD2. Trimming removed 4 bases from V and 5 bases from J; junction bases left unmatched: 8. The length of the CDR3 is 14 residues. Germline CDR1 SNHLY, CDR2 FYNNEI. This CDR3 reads CASSGPGGPHEQYF. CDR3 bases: TGTGCCAGCAGTGGCCCGGGAGGTCCCCACGAGCAGTACTTC.

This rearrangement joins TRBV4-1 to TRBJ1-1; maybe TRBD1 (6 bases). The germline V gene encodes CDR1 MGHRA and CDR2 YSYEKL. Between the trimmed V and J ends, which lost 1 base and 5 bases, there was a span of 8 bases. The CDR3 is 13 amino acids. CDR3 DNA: TGCGCCAGCAGCCAAGGGCAGGGGACTGAAGCTTTCTTT. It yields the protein CASSQGQGTEAFF.

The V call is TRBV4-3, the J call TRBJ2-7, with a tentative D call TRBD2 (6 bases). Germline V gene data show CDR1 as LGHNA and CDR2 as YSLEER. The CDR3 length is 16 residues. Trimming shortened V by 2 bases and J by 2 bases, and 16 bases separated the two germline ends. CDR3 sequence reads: CASSQSGQSLTYEQYF. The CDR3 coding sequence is TGCGCCAGCAGCCAAAGCGGGCAGTCGTTAACCTACGAGCAGTACTTC.

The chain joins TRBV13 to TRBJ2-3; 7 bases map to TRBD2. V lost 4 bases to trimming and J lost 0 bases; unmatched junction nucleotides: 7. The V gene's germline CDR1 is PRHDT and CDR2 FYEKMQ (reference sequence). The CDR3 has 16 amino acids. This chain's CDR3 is CASSSDWGGSTDTQYF. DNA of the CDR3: TGTGCCAGCAGCTCTGACTGGGGGGGGAGCACAGATACGCAGTATTTT.

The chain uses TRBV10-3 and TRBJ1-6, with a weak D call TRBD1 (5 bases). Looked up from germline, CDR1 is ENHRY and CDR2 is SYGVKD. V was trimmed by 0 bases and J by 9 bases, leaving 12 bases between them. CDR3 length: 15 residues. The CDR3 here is CAISESGREGSPLHF. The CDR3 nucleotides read TGTGCCATCAGTGAGTCGGGACGGGAGGGTTCACCCCTCCACTTT.